Below, one T cell receptor beta chain is given with its context. These data originate in a study of cytomegalovirus exposure and HLA in healthy donors. Researchers ran the PCR with 60 Vbeta and 13 Jbeta primers. This table comes from immunoSEQ multiplex PCR, and its TCRdb copy is limited to in-frame clones, with some not included. Among about 190,000 clones listed, 77% were seen once. The CDR3 is 14 amino acids. From germline, CDR1 is MDHEN and CDR2 SYDVKM. Losses at the gene ends were 7 bases for V and 2 bases for J; bases not matched to a gene: 6. The clonotype comes from a woman between 25 and 40 years old in good health and CMV-seropositive. The sequencing input was PBMCs. The rearrangement links TRBV28 to TRBJ2-7, with TRBD1 matching 9 bases. The CDR3 loop reads CASIVGQGAYEQYF. The CDR3 DNA is TGTGCCAGCATCGTGGGACAGGGAGCCTACGAGCAGTACTTC.